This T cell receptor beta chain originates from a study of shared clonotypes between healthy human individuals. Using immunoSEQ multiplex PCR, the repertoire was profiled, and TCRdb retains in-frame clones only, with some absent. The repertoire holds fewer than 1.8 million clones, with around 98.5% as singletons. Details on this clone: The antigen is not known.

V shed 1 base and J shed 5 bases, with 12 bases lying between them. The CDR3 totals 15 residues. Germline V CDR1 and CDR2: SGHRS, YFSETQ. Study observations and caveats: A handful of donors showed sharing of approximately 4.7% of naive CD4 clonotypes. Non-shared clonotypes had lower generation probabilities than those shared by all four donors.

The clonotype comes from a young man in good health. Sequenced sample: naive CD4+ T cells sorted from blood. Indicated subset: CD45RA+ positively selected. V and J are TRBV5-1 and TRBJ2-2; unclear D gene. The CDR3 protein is CASSLLSVGTGELFF. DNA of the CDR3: TGCGCCAGCAGCTTGTTGTCGGTGGGTACCGGGGAGCTGTTTTTT.